This TCR beta chain was sequenced in a study of shared clonotypes between healthy human individuals. Nashville, Tennessee was home to all donors, who were Caucasian adults. About this clone: Antigen: not known.

Measured with immunoSEQ multiplex PCR; TCRdb has only the in-frame clones, and not every one. The repertoire holds approximately 2,000,000 clones, with roughly 90% as singletons. V lost 1 base and J 2 bases, leaving 9 bases between the germline ends. Germline V gene sequence: CDR1 MGHRA, CDR2 YSYEKL. The CDR3 totals 14 residues. Study results and limitations: Larger estimated richness was generally seen in naive subsets than in memory subsets. Sampling covered nothing but blood. Tissue TCR repertoires likely differ from those found in blood.

The sequence was obtained from a man aged 18 to 29 in good health. Some clones in this sample may be carry-over from other donors' samples. The sequenced sample consisted of naive CD4+ T cells from PBMCs. Subset specified: CD45RA+ positively selected. The chain combines TRBV4-1 with TRBJ2-7; D unresolved. CDR3 DNA sequence: TGCGCCAGCAGCCAAGTCTTGCAGGCCTACGAGCAGTACTTC. Translating it yields CASSQVLQAYEQYF.